The clone carrying this TCR beta chain was seen repeatedly, ten times or more. No antigen is known for it. The V end was cut by 3 bases, the J end by 5 bases, with 13 bases between. The CDR3 length is 14 residues. Listed TCR primers and previously described methods were used for bulk TCR libraries. One entry per CDR3 protein results from TCRdb running MiXCR on the PCR reads. The table records tens of thousands of distinct CDR3 sequences, nearly 25% of them present only once. The data were obtained in a study of molecular identifiers for immune sequencing clone quantification. Overall study: Replicate runs used RNA from roughly 18,000 or 92,000 naive CD8 cells, which was split five ways into aliquots, and four of those aliquots were then sequenced. Study-wide results and limits: Clonotypes topping 20 RNA copies carried over 99% of effector molecules but under 1% of naive ones.

The J gene is TRBJ1-2, the V gene TRBV12-3 or TRBV12-4; D might be TRBD1 (6 bases). This TCR was sampled from a human donor in good health. Some libraries in this study had Jurkat cell RNA spiked in. The specimen was naive CD8+ T cells from blood, with Jurkat cell RNA spiked in. The subset here: FACS-sorted CD8+CD4-CCR7+CD45RA+ naive T cells. CDR3 sequence: CASSFPGAEYGYTF. The CDR3 DNA reads as TGTGCCAGCAGTTTCCCAGGGGCAGAGTATGGCTACACCTTC.